This T cell receptor beta chain was obtained from a study of blood T cell repertoires in COVID-19. Source study methods: Reference gene primer amplification gave nucleated cell count estimates. The data were produced by immunoSEQ multiplex PCR, yet TCRdb's version contains in-frame clones alone and is incomplete. V and J calls and clone size are copied from that table; D and trimming were computed from the DNA. The repertoire holds about 160,000 clones, with around 80% as singletons. The CDR3 length is 12 residues. Germline V lookup: CDR1 LGHDT, CDR2 YNNKEL (reference sequence). The ends were cut back, 1 base at V and 2 bases at J, with 3 bases in the middle.

Sequences were obtained from peripheral blood. The chain has TRBV3-1 (or the pseudogene TRBV3-2) and TRBJ2-7; D ambiguous. The sequence was collected from a man aged 60 to 69 with acute or convalescent COVID-19. CDR3 nucleotides: TGTGCCAGCAGCCAAGCAACCTACGAGCAGTACTTC. The encoded protein is CASSQATYEQYF.